This T cell receptor (beta chain) was sequenced in a study of T cell responses to AZD1222 COVID-19 vaccine. Notes on the study in general: Regions 160-218 and 743-854 dominated among vaccine-associated CD4 TCRs spanning spike.

Comments on this clone: Its target is unknown.

The length of the CDR3 is 14 residues. Germline V CDR1 and CDR2: SGHNT, YYREEE (reference sequence). Trimming removed 6 bases at V and 1 base at J, with 13 bases between. TCRdb's copy holds only in-frame clones and misses some; the assay was immunoSEQ multiplex PCR. The table lists about 100,000 clones, roughly 85% of them singletons. The source is an adult in good health. The V and J genes are TRBV5-4 and TRBJ2-5; TRBD1 might be the D (5 bases). The input for sequencing was peripheral blood, taken on day 0 of AZD1222 vaccination. CDR3 residues: CASTKDSAQETQYF. The CDR3 nucleotides are TGTGCCAGCACCAAAGACAGCGCCCAAGAGACCCAGTACTTC. Filled out from reference TRBV5-4 and TRBJ2-5, the complete variable domain reads ETGVTQSPTHLIKTRGQQVTLRCSSQSGHNTVSWYQQALGQGPQFIFQYYREEENGRGNFPPRFSGLQFPNYSSELNVNALELDDSALYLCASTKDSAQETQYFGPGTRLLVL.